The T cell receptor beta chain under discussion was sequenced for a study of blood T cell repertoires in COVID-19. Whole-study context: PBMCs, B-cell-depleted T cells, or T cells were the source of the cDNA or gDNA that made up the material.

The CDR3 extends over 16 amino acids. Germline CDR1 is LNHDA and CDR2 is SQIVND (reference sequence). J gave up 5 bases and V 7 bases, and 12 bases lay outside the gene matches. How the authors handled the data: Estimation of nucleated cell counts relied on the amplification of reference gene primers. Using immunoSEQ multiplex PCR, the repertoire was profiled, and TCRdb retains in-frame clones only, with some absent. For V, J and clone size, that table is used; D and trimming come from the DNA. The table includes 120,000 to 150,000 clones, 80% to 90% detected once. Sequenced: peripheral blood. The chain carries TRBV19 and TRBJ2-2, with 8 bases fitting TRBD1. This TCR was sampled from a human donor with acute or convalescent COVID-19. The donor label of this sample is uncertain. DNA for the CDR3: TGTGCCAGTACCGGGGGCGGACAGGGTATAACCGGGGAGCTGTTTTTT. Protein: CASTGGGQGITGELFF. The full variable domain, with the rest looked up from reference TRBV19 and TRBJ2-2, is DGGITQSPKYLFRKEGQNVTLSCEQNLNHDAMYWYRQDPGQGLRLIYYSQIVNDFQKGDIAEGYSVSREKKESFPLTVTSAQKNPTAFYLCASTGGGQGITGELFFGEGSRLTVL.